This T cell receptor beta chain came from a study of T cell responses to AZD1222 COVID-19 vaccine. Study as a whole: Second doses were pooled across both intervals (about 4 or about 12 weeks).

Profiled with immunoSEQ multiplex PCR; TCRdb holds only in-frame clones, not every one. In the table there are 70,000 or so clones, 80% to 90% of which are singletons. Study-wide results and caveats: Distributed over spike, vaccine-associated CD4 TCRs predominated at 160-218 and 743-854. Baseline seropositivity characterized only a handful of AZD1222 recipients.

The ends were cut back, 5 bases at V and 6 bases at J, with 20 bases in the middle. The CDR3 is 16 amino acids. Germline V CDR1 and CDR2: KGHSH, LQKENI. Remarks on this clone: Its antigen is not identified.

The TCR originated in an adult in good health. V is TRBV18 and J is TRBJ2-1; TRBD1 or TRBD2 may be the D gene (6 bases each). The source was peripheral blood, collected on day 0 of AZD1222 vaccination. CDR3 DNA: TGTGCCAGCTCAGTGCGGGACAACCAACCTACCAATGAGCAGTTCTTC. Encoded protein: CASSVRDNQPTNEQFF.